This TCR beta chain was found in a study of neurological immune-mediated disorders. Study summary: Relapsing-remitting forms accounted for about 90% of the roughly 34 multiple sclerosis patients and secondary progressive forms for 3.

The germline V and J ends were trimmed by 4 bases and 5 bases, with 8 bases remaining between them. The germline gives CDR1 DFQATT, CDR2 SNEGSKA (reference sequence). The CDR3 totals 12 residues. This clonotype was counted many times. Its antigen is unknown. Unsorted libraries came from 2 million PBMCs stored at -80 °C. As for the cDNA, it was generated by 5'RACE with 10-nucleotide random UMIs. TCRdb analysed the 5' RACE reads with MiXCR anew, one entry per CDR3 protein. The sample carries tens of thousands of distinct CDR3 sequences, roughly 4.8% recorded once. Findings of the study overall: One cluster of related CDR3 sequences contained, by phylogenetic grouping, the repertoires of 18 of 34 multiple sclerosis patients and formed a possible signature.

Sequenced input: PBMCs. This chain connects TRBV20-1 to TRBJ1-4; D is uncertain. This receptor was obtained from a woman aged 25-40 years with multiple sclerosis. CDR3 nucleotide sequence: TGCAGTGCTATGGTACAGAATGAAAAACTGTTTTTT. This encodes CSAMVQNEKLFF.